This entry describes one TCR beta chain. Its antigen is currently not known. No base qualities exist here, and no much larger clone lies one base off it. This record comes from a study of T cell clones after liver transplantation (dated by TCRdb to between 2018 and 2020). A note on the overall study: The samples were obtained from ITN030ST, a randomized trial that attempted immunosuppression withdrawal within 2 years after liver transplantation. After a pre-transplant mixed lymphocyte reaction, TCRbeta sequencing was used to pinpoint donor-reactive T cell clones, which were subsequently tracked in post-transplant blood. As an antigen-independent comparator for donor-reactive sequences, third party-reactive TCRbeta sequences were also identified from pre-transplant MLRs. Three of the eight recipients were HCV-positive; the others were transplanted for non-autoimmune, non-viral indications. Until randomization at 12-24 months post-transplant, subjects were given standard immunosuppression, with no induction therapy. Tolerance was defined as complete immunosuppression withdrawal for at least one year with no rise in liver enzymes beyond twice the upper limit of normal. Blood samples were taken pre-transplant, pre-randomization before withdrawal, and post-randomization after full withdrawal or failed withdrawal. The studied cohort comprised 8 liver transplant recipients, 3 classified as tolerant and 5 as non-tolerant. Here is what the overall study found, with its caveats: In two subjects, low numbers of available donor cells limited the measurable donor-reactive repertoire. The conclusions were considered preliminary, being limited by small, heterogeneous patient numbers and non-standardized post-transplant time points. Because no allograft tissue specimens were available, donor-reactive T cells may have migrated into the graft instead of being deleted. After accounting for repertoire turnover, donor-reactive detection was significantly reduced in 7 of 8 subjects for CD4 and 8 of 8 for CD8. The decline in donor-reactive sequences exceeded the decline in third party-reactive sequences, suggesting partial antigen-specific deletion that was unrelated to withdrawal success. In 5 of 8 subjects, circulating donor-reactive CD4 TCRbeta sequences decreased significantly after transplant, regardless of tolerance or HCV status.

High-throughput TCRbeta CDR3 sequencing of frozen genomic DNA was performed by immunoSEQ, with PCR amplification, mapping, bias correction and internal controls included. The published analysis was carried out like this. Only productive rearrangements were retained, and each unique TCRbeta sequence was defined by its CDR3 nucleotide sequence together with its V and J gene. For a sequence to be called donor-reactive, it needed a frequency of at least 0.01% and at least 5-fold expansion in CFSE-low cells compared with unstimulated pre-transplant cells. To ensure at least 90% detection power, minimum frequency thresholds were set for each subject based on that subject's lowest-template unstimulated sample. Repertoire turnover was measured by Jensen-Shannon divergence between the top 1000 TCRbeta sequences post- and pre-transplant. Two-sided Fisher's exact tests were used to test for changes in the detection of donor-reactive sequences. In TCRdb, the immuneACCESS table is reduced to in-frame sequences with V and J assigned. These tables do not hold every clone; where another copy was compared, an unresolved V gene accounts for under half, and the others remain unexplained. V and J calls and clone size are those listed in that table; D and trimming were worked out from the DNA. The table for this sample lists around 78,000 clones; 83% of them were counted only once. The ten top clones hold 2.8% of the sample.

Unstimulated PBMCs, after thawing, were stained for CD3, CD4 and CD8 and then FACS-sorted into CD3+CD4+ and CD3+CD8+ populations. All 8 studied subjects were randomized to immunosuppression withdrawal. The Qiagen DNeasy Blood and Tissue Kit was used to isolate genomic DNA. Source: CD4+ T cells from blood, taken at the 22-month timepoint. The TCR originated in a human patient who received a liver transplant. Following transplantation, part of the T cell population may be supplied by the graft donor rather than the patient.

The DNA is TGCGCCAGCAGCCAAGTTCTAGCGGGAGTCTTGGACCCAAAAAACATTCAGTACTTC. Its protein is CASSQVLAGVLDPKNIQYF. The chain is made from TRBV4-3 and TRBJ2-4; 10 central nucleotides agree with TRBD2. Measured from the cysteine to the phenylalanine, the CDR3 is 19 residues long. Here the CDR3 DNA is all that survives: 57 bases in frame from base 1. Per the germline V gene, LGHNA is the CDR1 and YSLEER is the CDR2. Trimming removed 1 base from V and 4 bases from J; the gene matches leave 13 bases unexplained.